Listed below are T cell receptor beta chains from one sample, sequenced in a study of shared clonotypes between healthy human individuals. This table comes from immunoSEQ multiplex PCR, and its TCRdb copy is limited to in-frame clones, with some not included. There are 450,000 to 500,000 clones in the sample; 81% occur only once, and 10% to 15% lies in the top ten. The sample taken for sequencing was PBMCs. The receptors come from a woman aged 40 to 50 in good health. Some clones in this sample may be carry-over from other donors' samples. Both conserved end residues are part of each CDR3. The D gene is left open where the match is weak. Rows give clone size only sometimes, using once, few, many, or a class for an expanded clone.

j_call clone_size v_call d_call cdr3_nt cdr3_aa
TRBJ2-1 - TRBV7-2 - TGTGCCAGCAGCTTTAGCGGTGTGATGGGGAGTGAGCAGTTCTTC CASSFSGVMGSEQFF
TRBJ2-7 many TRBV7-2 - TGTGCCAGCAGCTTAGGCCCTGAGACCTACGAGCAGTACTTC CASSLGPETYEQYF
TRBJ1-1 - TRBV4-1 - TGCGCCAGCAGCCAAGTGCCAGGGGTGGACACTGAAGCTTTCTTT CASSQVPGVDTEAFF
TRBJ1-5 - TRBV10-3 TRBD1 TGTGCCATCAGTGCGGACAGGGGGAATCAGCCCCAGCATTTT CAISADRGNQPQHF
TRBJ2-2 - TRBV7-9 - TGTGCCAGCAGCTGGAGTCAGGGCGGCGGGGAGCTGTTTTTT CASSWSQGGGELFF
TRBJ2-5 - TRBV30 TRBD1 TGTGCCTGGAGTGCTTACGTCGACAGGGGGAAAGAGACCCAGTACTTC CAWSAYVDRGKETQYF
TRBJ2-5 once TRBV5-6 - TGTGCCAGCAGCTTTTGGCCCCAAGAGGGGGGAGAGACCCAGTACTTC CASSFWPQEGGETQYF
TRBJ1-2 - TRBV9 - TGTGCCAGCAGCGTAGGCGCCAGGACAAACTATGGCTACACCTTC CASSVGARTNYGYTF
TRBJ2-4 - TRBV19 - TGTGCCAGTAATAGGGACGTAACCAAAAACATTCAGTACTTC CASNRDVTKNIQYF
TRBJ1-2 once TRBV7-2 - TGTGCCAGCAGCCCAAGGAGACCTAACTATGGCTACACCTTC CASSPRRPNYGYTF
TRBJ2-5 - TRBV30 - TGTGCCTGGAGTGTACTGGGCGGAGAGACCCAGTACTTC CAWSVLGGETQYF
TRBJ1-1 once TRBV11-3 TRBD1 TGTGCCAGCAGCCGCACAGGGGGTGAAGCTTTCTTT CASSRTGGEAFF
TRBJ2-7 - TRBV11-1 - TGTGCCAGCAGCCCCTCCCGGGGCCAAGAGCAGTACTTC CASSPSRGQEQYF
TRBJ2-2 - TRBV6-5 - TGTGCCAGCAGAAGACAGGGGGAGCTGTTTTTT CASRRQGELFF
TRBJ2-2 - TRBV4-2 TRBD1 TGTGCCAGCACCGGTCAACAGGGGGCGGGCACCGGGGAGCTGTTTTTT CASTGQQGAGTGELFF
TRBJ1-6 - TRBV28 - TGTGCCAGCAGTTTCCGGGCAGGGTATAATTCACCCCTCCACTTT CASSFRAGYNSPLHF
TRBJ2-7 - TRBV28 - TGTGCCAGCAGTTTAATGTTAGGGCCCCGGGACTGCGAGCAGTACTTC CASSLMLGPRDCEQYF
TRBJ1-1 once TRBV27 - TGTGCCAGCAGTTTAGAGGCGAGCACTGAAGCTTTCTTT CASSLEASTEAFF
TRBJ1-5 - TRBV10-3 - TGTGCCATCAGGAGGGATTGGGATCAGCCCCAGCATTTT CAIRRDWDQPQHF
TRBJ2-7 - TRBV5-1 - TGCGCCAGCAGAATAGACCCCGGTGGGCCCTACGAGCAGTACTTC CASRIDPGGPYEQYF
TRBJ2-7 - TRBV2 - TGTGCCAGCCGGGTAGGGCCCCTCTACGAGCAGTACTTC CASRVGPLYEQYF
TRBJ2-2 - TRBV10-3 - TGTGCCATCAATCGACCCGACGGGGAGCTGTTTTTT CAINRPDGELFF
TRBJ2-2 - TRBV9 TRBD1 TGTGCCAGCAGGGGACAGGGGATCGGGGAGCTGTTTTTT CASRGQGIGELFF